This T cell receptor beta chain was sequenced for a study of T cell responses to AZD1222 COVID-19 vaccine (dated by TCRdb to the early 2020s). Background on the whole study: A total of approximately 250 trial participants underwent TCR sequencing, of whom about 210 had received two doses of AZD1222 and some 25 had received two doses of the MenACWY control vaccine. Trial participants were enrolled by age into 18-55, 56-69 and 70-plus year subgroups, with around 150, 28 and 57 TCR-sequenced participants respectively.

The time point label, as the study defines it: baseline before first vaccination. The intended sense of this specimen's treatment or condition label: meningococcal conjugate vaccine given as trial control. Vaccinee samples were obtained from the UK trials COV001 and COV002, which included a single-blind randomized controlled phase 2/3 trial of AZD1222 (ChAdOx1 nCoV-19) in healthy adults. Trial participant PBMC samples were collected at day 0 and day 28 after the second dose for TCRbeta chain sequencing. The CDR3 regions of human TCRbeta chains were analyzed by immunosequencing. As for how the authors treated the data: TCRs in the repertoires were matched against a reference library of SARS-CoV-2-specific TCRs that had been generated with the MIRA antigen-specificity platform. Breadth was defined as the fraction of unique TCRs that were SARS-CoV-2-associated. Depth was defined as the fraction of total T cells that were SARS-CoV-2-associated. Using the MIRA data, each spike-specific TCR was mapped to the spike region that the TCR reacts to and placed in a CD4 or CD8 class. Log10-transformed breadth and depth values were compared by one-way ANOVA with Sidak's multiple comparisons tests. In TCRdb, the immuneACCESS table is reduced to in-frame sequences with V and J assigned. These tables do not hold every clone; where another copy was compared, an unresolved V gene accounts for under half, and the others remain unexplained. V and J calls and clone size are copied from that table; D and trimming were computed from the DNA. For this sample the table gives about 160,000 clones, of which about 90% were detected only once. The ten largest make up roughly 4.4% of the sample.

From its cysteine to its phenylalanine, the CDR3 spans 19 amino acids. The retained sequence is limited to the CDR3, 57 bases, with the frame set at the first base. Trimmed from V: 3 bases; trimmed from J: 1 base; junction bases lacking a gene match: 12. Via the germline V gene, CDR1 is SGHRS and CDR2 YFSETQ. Notes on this clone: Its antigen remains undetermined. Base qualities are not recorded, but no much larger clone differs from it by a single base.

The investigation overall reported the following: Because no samples from the day 14 peak response were available, repertoires could be characterized only after the peak T cell response. Participants were mostly white British, with more females than males. The authors suggested clonal diversity may have been underestimated. Conclusions about previously exposed vaccinees were limited because only six AZD1222 recipients were SARS-CoV-2 seropositive at baseline. The 56-69-year group was small, and its depth increase did not reach significance, likely because of low power. Vaccine-associated CD4 TCRs spanned the whole spike protein, with dominant responses in regions 160-218 and 743-854. A significant rise in spike-specific TCR breadth and depth was observed after two AZD1222 doses relative to day 0 and relative to MenACWY recipients. Nearly half of unique spike-specific TCRs reportedly recognized epitopes outside regions mutated in the B.1.351 and B.1.1.7 variants.

The rearrangement combines TRBV5-1 with TRBJ1-5; 11 bases in the junction line up with TRBD1. The TCR sequence derives from an adult in good health. The material was peripheral blood, obtained on day 0 of MenACWY control vaccination. The CDR3 amino acid sequence is: CASSSGQGAWIGSNQPQHF. The base sequence is TGCGCCAGCAGCTCAGGACAGGGGGCTTGGATAGGGAGCAATCAGCCCCAGCATTTT.